The rows below give T cell receptor beta chains drawn from one sample of a study of CD8+CD57+ T cells in acquired aplastic anemia. One entry per CDR3 protein results from TCRdb running MiXCR on the reads. The sample lists around 190,000 distinct CDR3 sequences, about 59% occurring once. Material for sequencing was sorted CD4+, CD8+, or CD8+CD57+ T cells (not recorded which) from PBMCs. The receptors originated from a human donor in good health. Both conserved end residues are part of each CDR3. A D gene is named only where the DNA matches it firmly. A clone size is listed for some rows: how often the clone was seen (once, few, many), or a class if it is expanded.

>.|TRBJ2-7|.|TRBV11-2
CASSMGGLNSYEQYF
TGTGCCAGCAGCATGGGGGGACTTAACTCCTACGAGCAGTACTTC
>many|TRBJ2-1|.|TRBV2
CASSDSVGGPTNEQFF
TGTGCCAGCAGTGATTCGGTCGGGGGGCCCACCAATGAGCAGTTCTTC
>.|TRBJ2-3|.|TRBV10-2
CASTEAGNLASTDTQYF
TGCGCCAGCACCGAGGCCGGGAATTTGGCTAGCACAGATACGCAGTATTTT
>.|TRBJ2-1|.|TRBV24-1
CATSDPGKSGEQFF
TGTGCCACCAGTGATCCCGGGAAATCGGGTGAGCAGTTCTTC
>.|TRBJ1-1|.|TRBV19
CASSVGRRNTEAFF
TGTGCCAGTAGTGTAGGACGGAGGAACACTGAAGCTTTCTTT
>few|TRBJ2-1|.|TRBV9
CASSVSAATYNEQFF
TGTGCCAGCAGCGTAAGCGCGGCGACATACAATGAGCAGTTCTTC
>.|TRBJ1-2|.|TRBV5-1
CASSPKDGDYGYTF
TGCGCCAGCAGCCCAAAGGACGGGGACTATGGCTACACCTTC
>.|TRBJ2-1|TRBD2|TRBV6-5
CASSYRKPGLAGGVGNEQFF
TGTGCCAGCAGTTACAGAAAACCGGGACTAGCGGGGGGTGTGGGCAATGAGCAGTTCTTC
>.|TRBJ2-7|.|TRBV2
CASRPESYEQYF
TGTGCCAGCAGACCGGAGTCCTACGAGCAGTACTTC
>many|TRBJ2-1|TRBD2|TRBV4-3
CASSRNKGLADNEQFF
TGCGCCAGCAGCCGAAATAAGGGACTAGCGGACAATGAGCAGTTCTTC
>few|TRBJ2-1|TRBD1|TRBV7-2
CASSPRTGKNEQFF
TGTGCCAGCAGCCCCCGGACAGGGAAGAATGAGCAGTTCTTC
>many|TRBJ2-7|.|TRBV4-3
CASSQGPGGEQYF
TGCGCCAGCAGCCAGGGGCCTGGAGGCGAGCAGTACTTC
>.|TRBJ1-5|.|TRBV10-3
CAISTGLNNQPQHF
TGTGCCATCAGTACCGGGCTGAATAATCAGCCCCAGCATTTT
>many|TRBJ2-7|.|TRBV19
CASSIWGTETYEQYF
TGTGCCAGTAGTATCTGGGGAACTGAAACCTACGAGCAGTACTTC
>many|TRBJ1-5|TRBD1|TRBV6-2/TRBV6-3
CASSFTGELVNQPQHF
TGTGCCAGCAGTTTCACAGGGGAACTAGTCAATCAGCCCCAGCATTTT
>.|TRBJ2-7|TRBD1|TRBV7-9
CASSPPGQGTAMQYF
TGTGCCAGCAGCCCTCCGGGACAGGGGACAGCAATGCAGTACTTC
>many|TRBJ2-7|TRBD1|TRBV4-1
CASSHYPGQGVWEQYF
TGCGCCAGCAGCCATTATCCGGGACAGGGGGTATGGGAGCAGTACTTC
>.|TRBJ2-2|TRBD1|TRBV20-1
CSAIPTGTVRTGELFF
TGCAGTGCTATCCCCACCGGGACAGTTCGGACCGGGGAGCTGTTTTTT
>.|TRBJ1-2|.|TRBV3-1
CASSSGFLIVGYTF
TGTGCCAGCAGCTCGGGATTCTTGATCGTTGGCTACACCTTC
>.|TRBJ2-7|.|TRBV20-1
CSATRDGNYEQYF
TGCAGTGCAACTCGGGACGGAAACTACGAGCAGTACTTC
>few|TRBJ1-5|.|TRBV7-9
CASSRGGDQPQHF
TGTGCCAGCAGTCGGGGGGGAGACCAGCCCCAGCATTTT
>.|TRBJ2-1|TRBD1|TRBV7-2
CASSLEGTGYNEQFF
TGTGCCAGCAGCTTAGAAGGGACAGGCTACAATGAGCAGTTCTTC
>.|TRBJ1-3|.|TRBV5-5
CASSNLGSGNTIYF
TGTGCCAGCAGCAATTTAGGGTCTGGAAACACCATATATTTT
>.|TRBJ2-4|TRBD1|TRBV12-3/TRBV12-4
CASSLTTGAGNIQYF
TGTGCCAGCAGTTTAACAACAGGGGCGGGAAACATTCAGTACTTC
>few|TRBJ1-5|.|TRBV24-1
CATSDLGNQPQHF
TGTGCCACCAGTGATTTGGGCAATCAGCCCCAGCATTTT
>.|TRBJ1-1|TRBD1|TRBV20-1
CSASHTGDSTEAFF
TGCAGTGCTAGTCATACAGGGGATTCCACTGAAGCTTTCTTT
>many|TRBJ2-1|TRBD2|TRBV6-2/TRBV6-3
CASSSSGEAYNEQFF
TGTGCCAGCAGTTCTAGCGGGGAAGCCTACAATGAGCAGTTCTTC
>.|TRBJ2-1|.|TRBV25-1
CASSEYGNEQFF
TGTGCCAGCAGTGAATACGGGAATGAGCAGTTCTTC
>many|TRBJ1-1|.|TRBV10-2
CASTTGFFGTEAFF
TGCGCCAGCACCACAGGGTTTTTTGGCACTGAAGCTTTCTTT
>.|TRBJ1-1|TRBD1|TRBV29-1
CSAGQGHNTEAFF
TGCAGCGCTGGACAGGGTCACAACACTGAAGCTTTCTTT
>.|TRBJ2-5|.|TRBV20-1
CSASRGPQETQYF
TGCAGTGCTTCCAGGGGTCCGCAAGAGACCCAGTACTTC
>.|TRBJ2-7|.|TRBV10-3
CAISRQESYEQYF
TGTGCCATCAGTCGACAGGAGTCCTACGAGCAGTACTTC
>.|TRBJ2-1|TRBD2|TRBV4-3
CASSQGGLAGVYNEQFF
TGCGCCAGCAGCCAAGGGGGACTAGCGGGAGTCTACAATGAGCAGTTCTTC
>.|TRBJ1-1|.|TRBV7-8
CASSLGSRTEAFF
TGTGCCAGCAGCTTAGGATCCAGGACTGAAGCTTTCTTT
>.|TRBJ2-7|.|TRBV2
CASSEWRNNPYEQYF
TGTGCCAGCAGTGAGTGGAGAAACAATCCCTACGAGCAGTACTTC
>many|TRBJ2-7|.|TRBV19
CASSMQGGEFYEQYF
TGTGCCAGTAGTATGCAGGGTGGGGAATTCTACGAGCAGTACTTC
>.|TRBJ1-1|.|TRBV20-1
CSEPGLYLFF
TGCAGTGAACCAGGCCTTTATTTGTTCTTT
>.|TRBJ1-1|.|TRBV10-3
CAISGTALMNTEASF
TGTGCCATCAGTGGTACAGCCCTCATGAACACTGAAGCTTCCTTT
>.|TRBJ1-1|.|TRBV15
CASSQQEPMNTEAFF
TGTGCCAGCAGTCAACAGGAACCAATGAACACTGAAGCTTTCTTT
>.|TRBJ2-1|TRBD2|TRBV7-9
CASSAGGDNEQFF
TGTGCCAGCAGTGCGGGGGGGGACAATGAGCAGTTCTTC
>once|TRBJ2-5|.|TRBV7-9
CASSGTGSGETQYF
TGTGCCAGCAGCGGAACAGGGAGTGGGGAGACCCAGTACTTC
>.|TRBJ1-6|TRBD1|TRBV5-1
CASSLQDRPTGTLHF
TGCGCCAGCAGCTTACAGGACAGGCCGACGGGGACCCTCCACTTT
>many|TRBJ2-2|TRBD1|TRBV12-3/TRBV12-4
CASTGTGFPGELFF
TGTGCCAGCACCGGGACAGGGTTTCCCGGGGAGCTGTTTTTT
>.|TRBJ1-4|.|TRBV24-1
CATSDRSTGEKLFF
TGTGCCACCAGTGATCGTAGTACAGGTGAAAAACTGTTTTTT
>.|TRBJ1-6|.|TRBV12-3/TRBV12-4
CASSSGPNSPLHF
TGTGCCAGCAGCTCAGGACCCAATTCACCCCTCCACTTT
>few|TRBJ2-7|.|TRBV7-2
CASSLGAGREQYF
TGTGCCAGCAGCTTGGGGGCGGGAAGGGAGCAGTACTTC